Below are 17 T cell receptor beta chains sequenced from a single sample in a study of cytomegalovirus exposure and HLA in healthy donors. Repertoires were generated with immunoSEQ multiplex PCR, while TCRdb's copy carries only in-frame clones and drops some. The sample yields fewer than 350,000 clones, roughly 88% seen once. Sequencing used PBMCs. The receptor set was obtained from a young woman in good health and CMV-seronegative.

This clone was counted a single time. The chain couples TRBV6-1 to TRBJ1-4, with a weak D call TRBD1 (6 bases). The V and J ends lost 9 bases and 4 bases respectively, with 15 bases between them. The CDR3 has 14 residues. Germline CDR1 reads MNHNS; CDR2 reads SASEGT. The CDR3 spells CASSYRDINEKLFF. The CDR3, as DNA: TGTGCCAGTTCTTACAGGGATATTAATGAAAAACTGTTTTTT.

A single count supports this clone. CDR3: CASSLVTSGSSYEQYF. As DNA, the CDR3 is TGTGCCAGCAGTCTAGTGACTAGCGGGTCGTCCTACGAGCAGTACTTC. The chain joins TRBV27 to TRBJ2-7; 10 bases map to TRBD2. The CDR3 is 16 residues long. Trimming took 5 bases from V and 1 from J; bases not matched to a gene: 8. CDR1 is MNHEY, CDR2 SMNVEV, per germline (reference sequence).

This clone was detected once. This chain connects TRBV10-2 to TRBJ2-6; D unresolved. The CDR3 covers 16 residues. V was cut by 3 bases and J by 0 bases, with 9 bases left in between. Germline V gene lookup returns CDR1 WSHSY and CDR2 SAAADI. CDR3 loop: CASSDIYSSGANVLTF. CDR3 DNA sequence: TGCGCCAGCAGTGATATATACAGCTCTGGGGCCAACGTCCTGACTTTC.

The CDR3 nucleotides read TGCGCCAGCAGCGGGGGGGACTATGGCTACACCTTC. Translating gives CASSGGDYGYTF. The chain joins TRBV5-1 to TRBJ1-2; D possibly corresponds to TRBD1 (5 bases). This CDR3 has 12 amino acids. In germline, CDR1 is SGHRS, CDR2 YFSETQ. V was cut by 4 bases and J by 3 bases, with 7 bases left in between.

The chain joins TRBV28 to TRBJ2-1, with a weak D call TRBD1 (5 bases). The CDR3 loop spans 14 amino acids. Germline CDR1 is MDHEN and CDR2 is SYDVKM. V was shortened by 1 base and J by 10 bases, with 14 bases between the two germline ends. The CDR3 protein is CASSLFGQGEEQFF. The CDR3 coding sequence is TGTGCCAGCAGTTTATTCGGGCAGGGCGAGGAGCAGTTCTTC.

In this sample, this clone turned up a few times. The chain uses TRBV6-5 and TRBJ1-6, with a tentative D call TRBD1 (6 bases). The CDR3 consists of 13 residues. Per germline, CDR1 MNHEY and CDR2 SVGAGI. Trimming cost V 5 bases and J 10 bases, with 12 bases left between them. The CDR3 here is CASSRTGLSPLHF. CDR3 sequence (DNA): TGTGCCAGCAGTCGCACAGGGTTATCACCCCTCCACTTT.

This sequence joins TRBV7-6 and TRBJ2-7; weak D call: TRBD2 (7 bases). CDR1 is SGHVS and CDR2 is FNYEAQ in the germline V gene. This CDR3 spans 16 amino acids. The V gene lost 5 bases and the J gene lost 0 bases, with 17 bases spanning the gap. Here the CDR3 DNA reads TGTGCCAGCAGCCCCGGGGCAGGGGACTACTCCTACGAGCAGTACTTC. This translates into CASSPGAGDYSYEQYF.

The V gene is TRBV7-6, the J gene TRBJ2-7, with D possibly TRBD2 on 5 matching bases. V was pared by 5 bases and J by 2 bases, with 13 bases between. This CDR3 has 14 amino acids. CDR1 is SGHVS, CDR2 FNYEAQ, per germline. In DNA form, the CDR3 reads TGTGCCAGCAGCCGCTCGGACTTGGCCTACGAGCAGTACTTC. Translation gives CASSRSDLAYEQYF.

The J gene is TRBJ2-3, the V gene TRBV28; 8 bases map to TRBD2. The CDR3 covers 15 residues. CDR1 is MDHEN and CDR2 is SYDVKM in the germline V gene. V lost 3 bases, J lost 5 bases, and 7 bases stayed unmatched. The CDR3 bases are TGTGCCAGCAGTTTTCCGGGAGGGCCGGGAGATACGCAGTATTTT. Protein sequence: CASSFPGGPGDTQYF.

The gene calls are TRBV2 and TRBJ1-1; 7 bases fit TRBD1. The CDR3 is made up of 14 amino acids. Germline CDR1 reads SNHLY; CDR2 reads FYNNEI. J lost 3 bases, V lost 2 bases, and 3 bases had no gene match. As DNA, the CDR3 is TGTGCCAGCAGTGAAAGGGGACAGTACACTGAAGCTTTCTTT. Translated, it gives CASSERGQYTEAFF.

The chain uses TRBV11-2 and TRBJ2-5, with D possibly TRBD2 on 5 matching bases. V lost 1 base, J lost 3 bases, and 6 bases lay in between. CDR1 SGHAT and CDR2 FQNNGV come from the germline V gene. CDR3 length equals 13 residues. The CDR3 protein is CASSLGGEETQYF. In DNA form, the CDR3 reads TGTGCCAGCAGCTTAGGGGGAGAAGAGACCCAGTACTTC.

The V call is TRBV28, the J call TRBJ1-2; possible D gene TRBD1, 5 bases. Trimming stripped 3 bases from V and 2 bases from J, with 10 bases between. The CDR3 spans 14 residues. CDR1 and CDR2 (germline): MDHEN, SYDVKM. In DNA, the CDR3 is TGTGCCAGCAGTTTGCGAAGGGGCAACTATGGCTACACCTTC. It is translated as CASSLRRGNYGYTF.

V is TRBV28 and J is TRBJ2-7, with 7 positions matching TRBD1. V trimming: 6 bases; J trimming: 4 bases; junction bases outside the gene matches: 9. Germline V gives CDR1 MDHEN, CDR2 SYDVKM. This CDR3 contains 14 residues. The DNA of the CDR3 is TGTGCCAGCAGCCGTGGTGGCAGGGGGTACGAGCAGTACTTC. Protein sequence: CASSRGGRGYEQYF.

The rearrangement links TRBV4-1 to TRBJ2-7; maybe TRBD2 (5 bases). V was trimmed by 1 base and J by 0 bases, leaving 10 bases between them. Germline V CDR1 and CDR2: MGHRA, YSYEKL. The CDR3 sequence is 15 residues long. The CDR3 region has the DNA TGCGCCAGCAGCCAAGTGGCGGGCAACTCCTACGAGCAGTACTTC. It translates to CASSQVAGNSYEQYF.

The chain uses TRBV2 and TRBJ2-2, with 13 positions matching TRBD2. The V and J ends lost 7 bases and 4 bases, in that order; junction bases with no gene match: 9. The CDR3 is made up of 17 amino acids. Per germline, CDR1 SNHLY and CDR2 FYNNEI. CDR3 in amino acids: CASKELLAGGPTGELFF. The CDR3 nucleotides read TGTGCCAGCAAGGAATTACTAGCGGGAGGGCCCACCGGGGAGCTGTTTTTT.

This chain links TRBV5-1 with TRBJ1-4, with 8 bases fitting TRBD1. The CDR3 totals 14 residues. The V segment lost 4 bases and the J segment 6 bases; nucleotides outside the gene matches: 5. Germline V gene sequence: CDR1 SGHRS, CDR2 YFSETQ. The CDR3 bases are TGCGCCAGCAGCCCGGACAGGGCTGATGAAAAACTGTTTTTT. Translating gives CASSPDRADEKLFF. Full variable domain (rest looked up from reference TRBV5-1 and TRBJ1-4): KAGVTQTPRYLIKTRGQQVTLSCSPISGHRSVSWYQQTPGQGLQFLFEYFSETQRNKGNFPGRFSGRQFSNSRSEMNVSTLELGDSALYLCASSPDRADEKLFFGSGTQLSVL.

The V call is TRBV6-5, the J call TRBJ2-7; 7 bases match TRBD1. Germline CDR1 MNHEY, CDR2 SVGAGI. The CDR3 spans 13 residues. Trimming removed 5 bases from V and 3 bases from J; junction bases left unmatched: 4. CDR3 amino acids: CASSPGTVYEQYF. The CDR3 region has the DNA TGTGCCAGCAGTCCTGGGACAGTCTACGAGCAGTACTTC.